A single T cell receptor beta chain is shown here with its context. The CDR3 is made up of 15 amino acids. Germline V gives CDR1 MDHEN, CDR2 SYDVKM. Germline trimming cut 7 bases from V and 5 bases from J; bases unmatched to any gene: 8. The sample originates from a study of blood T cells in healthy people across ages. A J-beta primer mix and a sample-barcoded 5' primer were used in a second PCR of about 7 to 12 cycles. TCRdb re-analysed the 5' RACE reads in MiXCR, keeping a single row per CDR3 protein. Here the sample spans 700,000 or so distinct CDR3 sequences, roughly 43% being singletons. The chain combines TRBV28 with TRBJ2-1, with 10 bases that match TRBD2. This receptor was identified in a man older than 75 in good health. Source material: blood. The CDR3 region has the DNA TGTGCCAGCACCCAGACTAGCGGGCTTCACAATGAGCAGTTCTTC. Encoded protein: CASTQTSGLHNEQFF. The entire variable domain, with the rest obtained from reference TRBV28 and TRBJ2-1, is as follows: DVKVTQSSRYLVKRTGEKVFLECVQDMDHENMFWYRQDPGLGLRLIYFSYDVKMKEKGDIPEGYSVSREKKERFSLILESASTNQTSMYLCASTQTSGLHNEQFFGPGTRLTVL.